Each of the 8 T cell receptor beta chains below was sequenced from the same sample in a study of STAT3 mutations in large granular lymphocyte leukemia. Here immunoSEQ multiplex PCR was the method, and the copy in TCRdb shows in-frame clones only, minus some. The sample has roughly 13,000 clones; about 88% are singletons. Their recognized antigens are unknown. Study-level points and caveats: At least one immunodominant TCR beta clonotype appeared in every T-cell large granular lymphocyte leukemia patient.

The sequencing input was peripheral blood mononuclear cells. The receptors stem from a man in his forties with T-cell large granular lymphocyte leukemia. Some clones in this sample may be carry-over from other donors' samples.

This clone occurred once. V usage is TRBV6-5 and J usage is TRBJ2-3; 8 positions agree with TRBD2. The CDR3 totals 14 residues. Germline CDR1 reads MNHEY; CDR2 reads SVGAGI. The V and J ends lost 4 bases and 12 bases, in that order; junction bases with no gene match: 12. CDR3 sequence reads: CASSSKGSGGLQYF. Here the CDR3 DNA reads TGTGCCAGCAGTTCCAAGGGGAGCGGGGGTCTACAGTATTTT.

This clone was seen a handful of times. The chain employs TRBV29-1 and TRBJ2-3; D gene uncertain. Germline values: CDR1 SQVTM, CDR2 ANQGSEA. V lost 4 bases and J 1 base, leaving 15 bases between the germline ends. This CDR3 spans 15 amino acids. CDR3 sequence: CSVGGFGLGTDTQYF. The CDR3 nucleotides are TGCAGCGTTGGTGGTTTTGGGTTGGGCACAGATACGCAGTATTTT.

V gene TRBV7-9 combines with J gene TRBJ2-1; either TRBD1 or TRBD2 may fit D (5 bases each). Trimming removed 5 bases from V and 0 bases from J, with 11 bases in between. This CDR3 comprises 15 residues. The germline CDR1 and CDR2 sequences are SEHNR and FQNEAQ (reference sequence). CDR3 DNA sequence: TGTGCCAGCAGCCCGAGGGGCAGCTCCTACAATGAGCAGTTCTTC. As protein: CASSPRGSSYNEQFF.

The chain recombines TRBV5-5 with TRBJ2-7; TRBD1 matches at 9 bases. Trimming at V came to 1 base and at J to 0 bases, leaving 5 bases not matched to a gene. CDR3 length: 16 residues. CDR1 is SGHKS, CDR2 YYEKEE, per germline (reference sequence). CDR3 loop: CASSLTDRGYSYEQYF. The CDR3 DNA is TGTGCCAGCAGCTTGACGGACAGGGGCTACTCCTACGAGCAGTACTTC.

In its sample, this clone was seen once. This rearrangement joins TRBV2 to TRBJ2-7; no clear D gene. This CDR3 is 11 amino acids long. Trimming cost V 7 bases and J 3 bases, with 7 bases left between them. Germline V gene data show CDR1 as SNHLY and CDR2 as FYNNEI. This CDR3 is CASTLDYEQYF. DNA for the CDR3: TGTGCCAGCACCCTCGACTACGAGCAGTACTTC.

The rearrangement links TRBV30 to TRBJ2-7; 8 bases fit TRBD1. Germline CDR1 GTSNPN, CDR2 SVGIG (reference sequence). The CDR3 covers 13 residues. V lost 8 bases and J lost 4; bases outside the gene matches: 10. The CDR3 DNA reads TGTGCCGGAGAGACAGGGGACCTTTACGAGCAGTACTTC. It yields the protein CAGETGDLYEQYF. Using reference TRBV30 and TRBJ2-7 for the parts outside the CDR3, the full variable domain is SQTIHQWPATLVQPVGSPLSLECTVEGTSNPNLYWYRQAAGRGLQLLFYSVGIGQISSEVPQNLSASRPQDRQFILSSKKLLLSDSGFYLCAGETGDLYEQYFGPGTRLTVT.

For the CDR3, the DNA is TGCGCCAGCAGCAGGGGACAGCCTCTCGAGCAGTACTTC. This codes for CASSRGQPLEQYF. This sequence joins TRBV5-1 and TRBJ2-7; 7 bases align to TRBD1. Germline CDR1 reads SGHRS; CDR2 reads YFSETQ. Losses at the gene ends were 4 bases for V and 6 bases for J; bases not matched to a gene: 7. This CDR3 comprises 13 residues.

This chain connects TRBV29-1 to TRBJ2-3, with 8 bases lining up with TRBD2. J lost 6 bases, V lost 4 bases, and 3 bases had no gene match. The germline V gene encodes CDR1 SQVTM and CDR2 ANQGSEA. This CDR3 is built from 12 residues. CDR3 region: CSVGGGYDTQYF. Here the CDR3 DNA reads TGCAGCGTTGGCGGGGGGTATGATACGCAGTATTTT.